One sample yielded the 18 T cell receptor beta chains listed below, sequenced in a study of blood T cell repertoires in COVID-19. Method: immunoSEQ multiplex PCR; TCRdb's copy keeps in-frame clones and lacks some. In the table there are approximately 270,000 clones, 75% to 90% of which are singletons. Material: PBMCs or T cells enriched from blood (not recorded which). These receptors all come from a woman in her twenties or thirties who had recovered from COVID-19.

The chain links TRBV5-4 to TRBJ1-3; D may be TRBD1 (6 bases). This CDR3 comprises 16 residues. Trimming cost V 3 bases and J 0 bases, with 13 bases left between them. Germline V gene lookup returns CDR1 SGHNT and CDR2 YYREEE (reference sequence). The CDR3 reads CASSWGPGSSGNTIYF. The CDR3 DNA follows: TGTGCCAGCAGCTGGGGGCCAGGGAGCTCTGGAAACACCATATATTTT.

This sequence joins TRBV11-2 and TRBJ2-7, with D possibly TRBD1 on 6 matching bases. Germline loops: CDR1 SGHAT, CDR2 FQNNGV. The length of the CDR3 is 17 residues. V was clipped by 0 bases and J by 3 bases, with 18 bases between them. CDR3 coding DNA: TGTGCCAGCAGCTTAGACCGGACAGCCTCCTTGGGCTACGAGCAGTACTTC. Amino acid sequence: CASSLDRTASLGYEQYF.

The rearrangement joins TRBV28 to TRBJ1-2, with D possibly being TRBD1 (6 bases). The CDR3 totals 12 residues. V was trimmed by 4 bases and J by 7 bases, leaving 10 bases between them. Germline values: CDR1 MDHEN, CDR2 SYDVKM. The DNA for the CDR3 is TGTGCCAGCAGTTCCGGCAGGGGTGGCTACACCTTC. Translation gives CASSSGRGGYTF.

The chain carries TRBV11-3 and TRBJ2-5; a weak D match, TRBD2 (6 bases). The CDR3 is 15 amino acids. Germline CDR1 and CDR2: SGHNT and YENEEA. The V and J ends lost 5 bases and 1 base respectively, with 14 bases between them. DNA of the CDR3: TGTGCCAGCAGCCAAACCTACGGGGGCCAAGAGACCCAGTACTTC. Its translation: CASSQTYGGQETQYF.

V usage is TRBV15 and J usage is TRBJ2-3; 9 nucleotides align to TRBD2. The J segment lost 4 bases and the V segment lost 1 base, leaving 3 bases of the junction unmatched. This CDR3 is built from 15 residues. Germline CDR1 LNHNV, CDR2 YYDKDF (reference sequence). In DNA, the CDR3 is TGTGCCACCAGCAGAGTGGCGGGAGGGGCAGATACGCAGTATTTT. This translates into CATSRVAGGADTQYF.

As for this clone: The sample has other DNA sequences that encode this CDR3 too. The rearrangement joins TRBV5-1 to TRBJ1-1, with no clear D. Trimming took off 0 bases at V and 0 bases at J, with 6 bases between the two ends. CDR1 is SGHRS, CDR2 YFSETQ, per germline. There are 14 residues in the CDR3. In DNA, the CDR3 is TGCGCCAGCAGCTTGGGCGAGGTGAACACTGAAGCTTTCTTT. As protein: CASSLGEVNTEAFF.

CDR3 sequence reads: CASSERLVTGELFF. In DNA form, the CDR3 reads TGTGCCAGCAGTGAAAGACTAGTTACCGGGGAGCTGTTTTTT. This chain links TRBV6-1 with TRBJ2-2, with a weak D call TRBD2 (6 bases). Trimming pared 2 bases from V and 5 bases from J, leaving 9 bases between. The CDR3 spans 14 residues. Germline loops: CDR1 MNHNS, CDR2 SASEGT.

CDR3 sequence (DNA): TGTGCCAGCAGTATATCCCTTCGAGGTTCGGGCAATCAGCCCCAGCATTTT. The encoded protein is CASSISLRGSGNQPQHF. The chain combines TRBV2 with TRBJ1-5; D is uncertain. Germline loops: CDR1 SNHLY, CDR2 FYNNEI. The CDR3 sequence is 17 residues long. Trimming left V 5 bases short and J 2 bases short, with 19 bases between.

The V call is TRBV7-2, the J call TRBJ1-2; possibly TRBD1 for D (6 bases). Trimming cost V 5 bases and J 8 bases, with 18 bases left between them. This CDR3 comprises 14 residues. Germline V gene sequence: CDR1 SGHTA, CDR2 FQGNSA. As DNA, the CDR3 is TGTGCCAGCAGCCCAAAGGCCCAGGGGAGCGGCTACACCTTC. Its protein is CASSPKAQGSGYTF.

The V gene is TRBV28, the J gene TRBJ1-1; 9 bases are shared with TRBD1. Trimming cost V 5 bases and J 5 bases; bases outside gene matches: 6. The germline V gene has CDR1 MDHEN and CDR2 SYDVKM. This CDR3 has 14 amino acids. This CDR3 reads CASSEPGQGTEAFF. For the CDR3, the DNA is TGTGCCAGCAGTGAACCGGGACAGGGTACTGAAGCTTTCTTT.

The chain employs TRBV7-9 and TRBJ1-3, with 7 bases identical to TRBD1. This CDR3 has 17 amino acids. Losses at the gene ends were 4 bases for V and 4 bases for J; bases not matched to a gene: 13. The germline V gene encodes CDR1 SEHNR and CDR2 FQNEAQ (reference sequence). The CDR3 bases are TGTGCCAGCAGCTCCACAGGGGCTCCCCCAATGGGAAACACCATATATTTT. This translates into CASSSTGAPPMGNTIYF.

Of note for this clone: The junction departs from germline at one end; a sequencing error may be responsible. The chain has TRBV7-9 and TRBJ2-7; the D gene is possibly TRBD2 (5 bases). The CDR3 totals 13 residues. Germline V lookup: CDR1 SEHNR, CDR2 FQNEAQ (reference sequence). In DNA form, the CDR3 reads TGTGCCAGCAGCCTAGCAGTGAGAGACGAGCAGTACTTC. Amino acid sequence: CASSLAVRDEQYF.

Here the CDR3 DNA reads TGTGCCAGCGTTCCGGGGGTGGGGACAGATACGCAGTATTTT. Amino acid sequence: CASVPGVGTDTQYF. The chain recombines TRBV28 with TRBJ2-3, with a weak D call TRBD2 (6 bases). Germline V gene lookup returns CDR1 MDHEN and CDR2 SYDVKM. V lost 8 bases and J lost 3, with 15 bases in between. This CDR3 region has 14 residues.

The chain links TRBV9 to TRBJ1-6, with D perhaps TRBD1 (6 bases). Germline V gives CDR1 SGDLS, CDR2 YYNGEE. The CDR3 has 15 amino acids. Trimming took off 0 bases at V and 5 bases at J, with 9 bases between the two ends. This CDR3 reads CASSVAQGNNSPLHF. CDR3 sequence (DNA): TGTGCCAGCAGCGTAGCGCAGGGGAATAATTCACCCCTCCACTTT.

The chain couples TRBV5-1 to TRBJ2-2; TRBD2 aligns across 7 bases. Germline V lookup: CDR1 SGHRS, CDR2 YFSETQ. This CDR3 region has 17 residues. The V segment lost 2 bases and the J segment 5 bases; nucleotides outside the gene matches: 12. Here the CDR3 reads CASSLAPGTISTGELFF. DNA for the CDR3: TGCGCCAGCAGCTTAGCCCCCGGGACTATCTCAACCGGGGAGCTGTTTTTT.

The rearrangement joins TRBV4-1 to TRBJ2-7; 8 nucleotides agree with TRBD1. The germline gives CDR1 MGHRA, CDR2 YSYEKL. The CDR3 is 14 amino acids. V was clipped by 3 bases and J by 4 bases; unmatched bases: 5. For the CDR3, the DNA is TGCGCCAGCAGCCAGGCGAACAGGGGGTACGAGCAGTACTTC. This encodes CASSQANRGYEQYF.

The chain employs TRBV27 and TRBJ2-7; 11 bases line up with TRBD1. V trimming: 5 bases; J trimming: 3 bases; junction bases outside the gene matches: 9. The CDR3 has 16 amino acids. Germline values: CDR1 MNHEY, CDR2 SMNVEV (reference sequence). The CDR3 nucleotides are TGTGCCAGCAGTCCTGGCCGGGACAGGGGGAGCTACGAGCAGTACTTC. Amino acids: CASSPGRDRGSYEQYF.

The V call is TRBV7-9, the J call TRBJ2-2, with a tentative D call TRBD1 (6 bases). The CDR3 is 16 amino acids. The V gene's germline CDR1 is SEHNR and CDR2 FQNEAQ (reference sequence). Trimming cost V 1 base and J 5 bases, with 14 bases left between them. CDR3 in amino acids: CASSLDFTGRTGELFF. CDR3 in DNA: TGTGCCAGCAGCTTAGACTTTACAGGGCGGACCGGGGAGCTGTTTTTT.